This T cell receptor beta chain was identified during a study of identical twins. Study observations and caveats: For out-of-frame beta sequences, excess twin sharing was weaker. High-abundance cord blood beta clonotypes had fewer insertions; memory repertoires showed none. Partial confounding of zero-insertion analyses by invariant MAIT and iNKT cells was possible.

TCRdb re-derived calls from the 5' RACE reads in MiXCR, one entry per CDR3 protein. This table has about 890,000 distinct CDR3 sequences, more than 9% appearing once. Everyone who donated was a healthy Caucasian. With regard to this clonotype: No antigen is known for it.

The V gene's germline CDR1 is SGHNT and CDR2 YENEEA. The CDR3 loop spans 13 amino acids. V was trimmed by 4 bases and J by 2 bases, leaving 8 bases between them. This same sample was also part of a study on yellow fever vaccine responses in identical twins.

This chain joins TRBV11-3 and TRBJ1-1; D uncertain. This receptor was identified in a woman younger than 35 in good health. The sample comprised PBMCs. This CDR3 reads CASSWGTNTEAFF. For the CDR3, the DNA is TGTGCCAGCAGCTGGGGAACTAACACTGAAGCTTTCTTT.